The 30 T cell receptor beta chains below were found in one sample sequenced in a study of T cells in women clearing cervical HPV infection. This table comes from immunoSEQ multiplex PCR, and its TCRdb copy is limited to in-frame clones, with some not included. The listing contains approximately 35,000 clones. The sequenced sample was blood buffy coat. The receptors here all came from a woman aged 18 to 75 with a cervical HPV16 infection that either progressed to CIN3+ or cleared (not recorded which).

Comments on this clone: The missing CDR3 end, 3 residues past where the read stops, is filled in from the germline J gene. The chain carries TRBV7-3 and TRBJ2-1; D is undetermined. The CDR3 loop spans 14 amino acids. V shed 2 bases and J shed 8 bases, with 13 bases lying between them. Looked up from germline, CDR1 is SGHTA and CDR2 is FQGTGA. The CDR3 spells CASSLLGEVDEQFF. The sequenced part of the CDR3 DNA is TGTGCCAGCAGCTTACTAGGTGAAGTCGATGAG.

A note on this clone: The read terminates 3 residues ahead of where the CDR3 ends, so the germline J gene completes it. The rearrangement joins TRBV7-2 to TRBJ1-2, with 8 bases aligning to TRBD1. Germline V gene lookup returns CDR1 SGHTA and CDR2 FQGNSA. J was trimmed by 3 bases and V by 5 bases; bases with no gene match: 5. The CDR3 spans 14 residues. CDR3: CASSRTGWDYGYTF. The sequenced CDR3 bases are TGTGCCAGCAGCCGGACAGGGTGGGACTATGGC.

A note on this clone: The CDR3 end lies 3 residues beyond the end of the read and is filled in from the germline J gene. The V gene is TRBV28, the J gene TRBJ1-6, with D unclear. Germline-derived CDR1 and CDR2 are MDHEN and SYDVKM. CDR3 length: 15 amino acids. V was trimmed by 5 bases and J by 1 base, leaving 9 bases between them. This CDR3 reads CASSGGVSYNSPLHF. The covered CDR3 bases are TGTGCCAGCAGTGGCGGGGTTTCCTATAATTCACCC.

CDR3 amino acids: CAWSVLEGEKLFF. Incomplete CDR3 DNA: TGTGCCTGGAGTGTACTAGAGGGAGAAAAA. This sequence joins TRBV30 and TRBJ1-4, with no clear D. Sequencing ends 3 residues short of the CDR3 end; the germline J gene provides the rest. The CDR3 extends over 13 amino acids. Trimming took off 0 bases at V and 8 bases at J, with 10 bases between the two ends. The germline V gene encodes CDR1 GTSNPN and CDR2 SVGIG (reference sequence). Filled out from reference TRBV30 and TRBJ1-4, the complete variable domain reads SQTIHQWPATLVQPVGSPLSLECTVEGTSNPNLYWYRQAAGRGLQLLFYSVGIGQISSEVPQNLSASRPQDRQFILSSKKLLLSDSGFYLCAWSVLEGEKLFFGSGTQLSVL.

As regards this clone: The read finishes 3 residues shy of the CDR3 end, and the germline J gene is used to complete it. This rearrangement joins TRBV7-4 to TRBJ1-5, with 9 bases fitting TRBD1. Germline V gene lookup returns CDR1 SGHVT and CDR2 SQSDAQ. This CDR3 comprises 14 residues. Trimming at V came to 5 bases and at J to 8 bases, leaving 7 bases not matched to a gene. CDR3 DNA, as far as it was read: TGTGCCAGCAGCCCGAAGACAGGGGGGGAGCCC. The encoded protein is CASSPKTGGEP. The CDR3 in its entirety is CASSPKTGGEPQHF.

Remarks on this clone: The observed sequence ends 3 residues before the CDR3 terminus, with the missing tail filled in from the germline J gene. This sequence joins TRBV2 and TRBJ1-1; D call uncertain. V gave up 7 bases and J gave up 1 base, with 10 bases separating them. Germline V CDR1 and CDR2: SNHLY, FYNNEI. The CDR3 is 13 residues long. The DNA read from the CDR3 is TGTGCCAGCAAATACGGGGAGAACACTGAA. Its translation is CASKYGENTE. The full CDR3 is CASKYGENTEAFF.

Concerning this clone itself: The read terminates 3 residues before the CDR3 end, so the remaining end is supplied by the germline J gene. This chain uses TRBV28 with TRBJ2-7; TRBD2 agrees at 12 bases. The CDR3 totals 14 residues. Losses at the gene ends were 6 bases for V and 2 bases for J; bases not matched to a gene: 2. The germline V gene has CDR1 MDHEN and CDR2 SYDVKM. The sequenced part of the CDR3 DNA is TGTGCCAGCAGCGGGACTAGCGGGCCCTACGAG. This sequence encodes CASSGTSGPYE. In full, the CDR3 is CASSGTSGPYEQYF.

Points on this clone: The read falls 3 residues short of the CDR3 end, and the missing part is taken from the germline J gene. The gene calls are TRBV5-1 and TRBJ1-4; D perhaps matches TRBD1 (6 bases). From germline, CDR1 is SGHRS and CDR2 YFSETQ. The CDR3 totals 14 residues. V was pared by 0 bases and J by 6 bases, with 9 bases between. The CDR3 reads CASSLVQGHEKLFF. CDR3 DNA (partial): TGCGCCAGCAGCTTGGTGCAGGGGCATGAAAAA.

Regarding this clone: With the read ending 3 residues before the CDR3 end, the germline J gene is used to fill in that end. V is TRBV10-2 and J is TRBJ2-1, with D possibly TRBD1 on 8 matching bases. This CDR3 contains 17 residues. V was clipped by 6 bases and J by 2 bases, with 20 bases between them. CDR1 WSHSY and CDR2 SAAADI come from the germline V gene. Partial CDR3 DNA: TGCGCCAGCAGCACCGGACAGGGAGGGCTCACCTACAATGAG. This codes for CASSTGQGGLTYNE. The whole CDR3 reads CASSTGQGGLTYNEQFF.

About this clone itself: From the germline J gene comes the end of the CDR3, since the read stops 3 residues before it. This rearrangement joins TRBV5-1 to TRBJ2-1, with 11 bases aligning to TRBD2. The CDR3 is 16 amino acids. The V gene's germline CDR1 is SGHRS and CDR2 YFSETQ. V dropped 1 base and J dropped 0; count of bases not matched to a gene: 0. CDR3 sequence: CASSLTSGSSYNEQFF. Incomplete CDR3 DNA: TGCGCCAGCAGCTTGACTAGCGGGAGCTCCTACAATGAG.

A word on this clone: The read comes to an end 3 residues before the CDR3 does, leaving the germline J gene to fill in the end. V and J are TRBV5-1 and TRBJ2-5, with TRBD1 matching over 7 bases. This CDR3 is built from 16 residues. The junction had 16 bases not matched to a gene; V was cut back by 6 bases and J by 5 bases. The V gene's germline CDR1 is SGHRS and CDR2 YFSETQ. The DNA read from the CDR3 is TGCGCCAGCACGCCCGGGACAGCCTCGCCAGGGGAGACC. It is translated as CASTPGTASPGET. The whole CDR3 sequence reads CASTPGTASPGETQYF.

Concerning this clone itself: The CDR3 end is not reached by the read, which stops 3 residues before it; the germline J gene fills it in. The chain couples TRBV6-1 to TRBJ2-3; TRBD2 agrees at 9 bases. The CDR3 runs 15 residues. After removal of 2 bases from V and 4 bases from J, the junction contained 4 bases not matched to a gene. Germline CDR1 reads MNHNS; CDR2 reads SASEGT. The CDR3 reads CASSERLAGPDTQYF. The sequenced CDR3 bases are TGTGCCAGCAGTGAAAGGCTAGCGGGACCAGATACG.

Regarding this clone: The CDR3 extends 3 residues past the end of the read, so its final part is completed from the germline J gene. The chain joins TRBV19 to TRBJ1-1; D not certain. This CDR3 is 15 amino acids long. Trimming took off 10 bases at V and 0 bases at J, with 18 bases between the two ends. Germline-derived CDR1 and CDR2 are LNHDA and SQIVND (reference sequence). CDR3 protein: CATLALPALNTEAFF. CDR3 DNA (partial): TGTGCCACCCTCGCTCTTCCTGCGCTGAACACTGAA. The variable domain in full, with the rest retrieved from reference TRBV19 and TRBJ1-1, is DGGITQSPKYLFRKEGQNVTLSCEQNLNHDAMYWYRQDPGQGLRLIYYSQIVNDFQKGDIAEGYSVSREKKESFPLTVTSAQKNPTAFYLCATLALPALNTEAFFGQGTRLTVV.

Regarding this clone: The CDR3 end lies 3 residues beyond the end of the read and is filled in from the germline J gene. The chain carries TRBV20-1 and TRBJ2-1; no clear D gene. V was pared by 1 base and J by 6 bases, with 7 bases between. Germline V lookup: CDR1 DFQATT, CDR2 SNEGSKA (reference sequence). This CDR3 comprises 12 residues. The chain's CDR3 is CSARVGLNEQFF. CDR3 DNA (partial): TGCAGTGCTAGAGTTGGGCTCAATGAG.

Turning to this clone: The CDR3 end falls 3 residues outside the read, so it is completed with the germline J gene. This sequence joins TRBV6-2 or TRBV6-3 and TRBJ2-3, with D perhaps TRBD2 (5 bases). Germline V gives CDR1 MNHEY, CDR2 SVGEGT. CDR3 length equals 14 residues. The CDR3 region is CASSPRTDLWTQYF. The CDR3 DNA, read in part, is TGTGCCAGCAGTCCCCGGACTGACCTATGGACG.

About this clone itself: The read is 3 residues too short to cover the CDR3 end, so that end is filled in from the germline J gene. V gene TRBV19 combines with J gene TRBJ2-1; possibly TRBD1 for D (6 bases). CDR1 is LNHDA and CDR2 is SQIVND in the germline V gene (reference sequence). Between the trimmed V and J ends, which lost 8 bases and 5 bases, there was a span of 13 bases. This CDR3 has 13 residues. CDR3 in amino acids: CASATGRNNEQFF. The sequenced CDR3 bases are TGTGCCAGTGCGACAGGTAGGAACAATGAG.

Notes on this clone: The read terminates 3 residues ahead of where the CDR3 ends, so the germline J gene completes it. The chain carries TRBV20-1 and TRBJ2-2; D gene uncertain. The germline V gene encodes CDR1 DFQATT and CDR2 SNEGSKA (reference sequence). There are 13 residues in the CDR3. The V end was cut by 6 bases, the J end by 5 bases, with 13 bases between. CDR3 region: CSAPMSGTGELFF. Partial CDR3 DNA: TGCAGTGCGCCGATGTCCGGGACCGGGGAG.

With respect to this clone: The CDR3 end lies 3 residues beyond the end of the read and is filled in from the germline J gene. The V call is TRBV5-1, the J call TRBJ2-3; D remains unclear. From germline, CDR1 is SGHRS and CDR2 YFSETQ. This CDR3 region has 12 residues. This CDR3 reads CASSLEIRTQYF. CDR3 DNA (partial): TGCGCCAGCAGCTTGGAGATCCGGACG.

Turning to this clone: Other DNA sequences of this sample code for an identical CDR3. CDR3: CASSEWHSYEQYF. The sequenced CDR3 bases are TGTGCCAGCAGTGAGTGGCACAGCTACGAG. The chain uses TRBV2 and TRBJ2-7; D unclear. The read stops 3 residues short of the end of the CDR3; the missing end is completed from the germline J gene. CDR1 and CDR2 from the germline V gene are SNHLY and FYNNEI. V was cut by 3 bases and J by 3 bases, with 9 bases left in between. The CDR3 covers 13 residues.

Comment on this clone: From the germline J gene comes the end of the CDR3, since the read stops 3 residues before it. V is TRBV29-1 and J is TRBJ2-1; 10 nucleotides agree with TRBD1. V was clipped by 4 bases and J by 4 bases; unmatched bases: 4. Germline V CDR1 and CDR2: SQVTM, ANQGSEA. This CDR3 is 14 amino acids long. CDR3 region: CSVAGTGAYNEQFF. The DNA read from the CDR3 is TGCAGCGTTGCCGGGACAGGGGCTTACAATGAG.

The DNA read from the CDR3 is TGTGCCAGCAGCCCAGGGGGTTCCTACGAG. Its protein product is CASSPGGSYE. The CDR3, in full, reads CASSPGGSYEQYF. This chain connects TRBV11-1 to TRBJ2-7; 7 bases are a match to TRBD1. The CDR3 extends 3 residues past the end of the read, so its final part is completed from the germline J gene. The CDR3 runs to 13 residues. The ends lost 5 bases at V and 1 base at J; junction bases unmatched: 2. Germline lookup yields CDR1 SGHAT and CDR2 FQDESV (reference sequence).

Concerning this clone: The DNA ends 3 residues before the CDR3 does, and the rest of the CDR3 is filled in from the germline J gene. The rearrangement links TRBV7-8 to TRBJ1-4; 9 nucleotides align to TRBD1. This CDR3 has 16 amino acids. Germline trimming cut 5 bases from V and 2 bases from J; bases unmatched to any gene: 6. Germline V gene data show CDR1 as SGHVS and CDR2 as FQNEAQ. CDR3 sequence reads: CASSSRQGGTNEKLFF. Partial CDR3 DNA: TGTGCCAGCAGCAGCCGACAGGGGGGGACTAATGAAAAA.

To note about this clone: The CDR3 end is not reached by the read, which stops 3 residues before it; the germline J gene fills it in. V and J are TRBV30 and TRBJ2-7; TRBD2 matches at 12 bases. CDR3 length equals 15 residues. Germline trimming cut 3 bases from V and 1 base from J; bases unmatched to any gene: 4. CDR1 and CDR2 (germline): GTSNPN, SVGIG (reference sequence). CDR3: CAWRTGLAGSYEQYF. The sequenced part of the CDR3 DNA is TGTGCCTGGAGGACAGGACTAGCGGGATCCTACGAG. Full variable domain (rest looked up from reference TRBV30 and TRBJ2-7): SQTIHQWPATLVQPVGSPLSLECTVEGTSNPNLYWYRQAAGRGLQLLFYSVGIGQISSEVPQNLSASRPQDRQFILSSKKLLLSDSGFYLCAWRTGLAGSYEQYFGPGTRLTVT.

With regard to this clone: The read ends 3 residues before the CDR3 terminus; that terminus is restored from the germline J gene. The rearrangement joins TRBV5-6 to TRBJ1-4; perhaps TRBD1 as D (5 bases). CDR1 and CDR2 (germline): SGHDT, YYEEEE. The V end was cut by 7 bases, the J end by 8 bases, with 18 bases between. This CDR3 is built from 14 residues. CDR3 loop: CASGQAGREEKLFF. The sequenced part of the CDR3 DNA is TGTGCCAGCGGGCAGGCAGGGAGGGAGGAAAAA. The entire variable domain, with the rest obtained from reference TRBV5-6 and TRBJ1-4, is as follows: DAGVTQSPTHLIKTRGQQVTLRCSPKSGHDTVSWYQQALGQGPQFIFQYYEEEERQRGNFPDRFSGHQFPNYSSELNVNALLLGDSALYLCASGQAGREEKLFFGSGTQLSVL.

Regarding this clone: The observed sequence ends 3 residues before the CDR3 terminus, with the missing tail filled in from the germline J gene. The chain recombines TRBV2 with TRBJ2-2; D gene unclear. The CDR3 sequence is 15 residues long. Trimming stripped 5 bases from V and 0 bases from J, with 10 bases between. The germline V gene has CDR1 SNHLY and CDR2 FYNNEI. The CDR3 region is CASSPYRANTGELFF. CDR3 DNA, as far as it was read: TGTGCCAGCAGTCCATACCGGGCGAACACCGGGGAG. Full variable domain (remainder filled in from reference TRBV2 and TRBJ2-2): EPEVTQTPSHQVTQMGQEVILRCVPISNHLYFYWYRQILGQKVEFLVSFYNNEISEKSEIFDDQFSVERPDGSNFTLKIRSTKLEDSAMYFCASSPYRANTGELFFGEGSRLTVL.

Comment on this clone: Read sequence stops 3 residues before the CDR3 end, and the germline J gene provides the missing end. The rearrangement links TRBV5-1 to TRBJ2-7, with TRBD1 matching 7 bases. In germline, CDR1 is SGHRS, CDR2 YFSETQ. The J segment lost 6 bases and the V segment lost 4 bases, leaving 7 bases of the junction unmatched. This CDR3 has 13 amino acids. CDR3 DNA, as far as it was read: TGCGCCAGCAGCGACACAGGGGACCGCGAG. Translated, it gives CASSDTGDRE. The CDR3 reads in full as CASSDTGDREQYF.

Regarding this clone: The CDR3 extends 3 residues past the end of the read, so its final part is completed from the germline J gene. V and J are TRBV28 and TRBJ2-7, with 8 bases that match TRBD2. The V gene end was trimmed by 7 bases and the J gene end by 6 bases; junction bases not matched to a gene: 11. This CDR3 has 14 amino acids. Germline CDR1 is MDHEN and CDR2 is SYDVKM. The chain's CDR3 is CASTTTGGRGEQYF. Partial CDR3 DNA: TGTGCCAGCACCACCACGGGAGGGAGGGGCGAG.

Regarding this clone: The sequence runs out 3 residues before the end of the CDR3; the remainder is reconstructed from the germline J gene. V gene TRBV5-1 combines with J gene TRBJ1-1; 7 bases fit TRBD1. This CDR3 is built from 15 residues. The V segment lost 1 base and the J segment 2 bases; nucleotides outside the gene matches: 5. Per the germline V gene, CDR1 is SGHRS and CDR2 is YFSETQ. Partial CDR3 DNA: TGCGCCAGCAGCTTGACCACAGGGGTAAACACTGAA. As protein: CASSLTTGVNTE. From start to end, the CDR3 is CASSLTTGVNTEAFF. The full variable domain, with the rest looked up from reference TRBV5-1 and TRBJ1-1, is KAGVTQTPRYLIKTRGQQVTLSCSPISGHRSVSWYQQTPGQGLQFLFEYFSETQRNKGNFPGRFSGRQFSNSRSEMNVSTLELGDSALYLCASSLTTGVNTEAFFGQGTRLTVV.

With regard to this clone: The read terminates 3 residues ahead of where the CDR3 ends, so the germline J gene completes it. The chain employs TRBV27 and TRBJ2-7; TRBD1 matches at 7 bases. CDR1 MNHEY and CDR2 SMNVEV come from the germline V gene (reference sequence). The CDR3 runs to 16 residues. V lost 4 bases and J lost 1; bases outside the gene matches: 10. CDR3 protein: CASSSFGQAPSYEQYF. The sequenced part of the CDR3 DNA is TGTGCCAGCAGTTCATTCGGACAGGCGCCTTCCTACGAG.

Concerning this clone: The read ends 3 residues shy of where the CDR3 ends; the end is completed using the germline J gene. The chain recombines TRBV20-1 with TRBJ1-1, with a weak D call TRBD1 (5 bases). CDR3 length: 13 amino acids. V dropped 5 bases and J dropped 0 bases, with 10 bases sitting between them. CDR1 is DFQATT and CDR2 is SNEGSKA in the germline V gene (reference sequence). The CDR3 DNA, read in part, is TGCAGTGCTTCGGACACCTTGAACACTGAA. This encodes CSASDTLNTE. The CDR3 in its entirety is CSASDTLNTEAFF.